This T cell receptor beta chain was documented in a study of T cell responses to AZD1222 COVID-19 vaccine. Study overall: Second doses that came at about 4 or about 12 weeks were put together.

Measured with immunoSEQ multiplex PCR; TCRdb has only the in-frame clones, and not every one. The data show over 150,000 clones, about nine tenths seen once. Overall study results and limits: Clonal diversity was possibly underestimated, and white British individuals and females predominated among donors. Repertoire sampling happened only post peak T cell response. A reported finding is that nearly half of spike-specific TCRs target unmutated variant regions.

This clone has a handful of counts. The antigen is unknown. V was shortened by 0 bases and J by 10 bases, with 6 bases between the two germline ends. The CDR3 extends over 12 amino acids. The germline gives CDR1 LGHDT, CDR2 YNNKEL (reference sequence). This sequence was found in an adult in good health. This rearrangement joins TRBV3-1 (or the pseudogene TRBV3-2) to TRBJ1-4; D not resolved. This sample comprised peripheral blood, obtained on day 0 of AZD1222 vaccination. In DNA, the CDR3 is TGTGCCAGCAGCCAAGAATGGGGAAAACTGTTTTTT. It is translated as CASSQEWGKLFF.